This entry features one TCR beta chain sequence. The assay was immunoSEQ multiplex PCR, and TCRdb's table has in-frame clones only and misses some. Of tens of thousands of clones in the sample, around nine tenths are singletons; the top ten hold 4.5% to 6.5%. The germline CDR1 and CDR2 sequences are LGHNA and YNFKEQ. J gave up 5 bases and V 2 bases, and 7 bases lay outside the gene matches. This CDR3 comprises 16 residues. This sample is drawn from a study of technical replicates of blood from a few donors. The sequence was obtained from a human donor in good health. Some clones in this sample may be carry-over from other donors' samples. The chain carries TRBV4-2 and TRBJ2-5, with 11 bases fitting TRBD2. Sequencing was carried out using PBMCs. The CDR3 region is CASSQQLAGGPETQYF. The CDR3 nucleotides read TGTGCCAGCAGCCAACAGTTAGCGGGAGGGCCCGAGACCCAGTACTTC.